These 18 T cell receptor beta chains were all obtained from the same sample, sequenced in a study of shared clonotypes between healthy human individuals. TCRdb's copy holds only in-frame clones and misses some; the assay was immunoSEQ multiplex PCR. The data contain 600,000 to 750,000 clones, around 91% of them singletons. The sequencing sample was made of memory CD8+ T cells from PBMCs. Subset noted: CD45RO+ cells pooled with CCR7-negative TemRA cells. The receptors stem from a young man in good health. Some clones in this sample may be carry-over from other donors' samples.

J is TRBJ2-7 and V is TRBV7-2, with TRBD2 as a possible D gene (5 bases). Germline CDR1 and CDR2: SGHTA and FQGNSA. This CDR3 region has 15 residues. V lost 1 base and J 0 bases, leaving 10 bases between the germline ends. This CDR3 reads CASSLELGVSYEQYF. The CDR3 DNA follows: TGTGCCAGCAGCTTAGAACTAGGCGTCTCCTACGAGCAGTACTTC.

V is TRBV25-1 and J is TRBJ2-7; D gene uncertain. The CDR3 loop spans 12 amino acids. V shed 4 bases and J shed 6 bases, with 10 bases lying between them. Germline CDR1 is MGHDK and CDR2 is SYGVNS. CDR3 DNA: TGTGCCAGCAGTGGATCGAAAGGCGAGCAGTACTTC. Translated, it gives CASSGSKGEQYF.

The V call is TRBV9, the J call TRBJ2-2, with 9 bases matching TRBD1. J lost 5 bases, V lost 0 bases, and 5 bases had no gene match. The CDR3 is 16 amino acids. The germline gives CDR1 SGDLS, CDR2 YYNGEE. In DNA, the CDR3 is TGTGCCAGCAGCGTAGGGAGGACAGGGGCGACCGGGGAGCTGTTTTTT. Its translation is CASSVGRTGATGELFF.

The chain carries TRBV4-1 and TRBJ2-1; D is possibly TRBD2 (5 bases). The CDR3 extends over 19 amino acids. The germline V gene has CDR1 MGHRA and CDR2 YSYEKL. The ends were cut back, 0 bases at V and 6 bases at J, with 24 bases in the middle. CDR3 protein: CASSQDPQATIGSLNEQFF. DNA for the CDR3: TGCGCCAGCAGCCAAGATCCGCAGGCGACTATTGGCTCCCTCAATGAGCAGTTCTTC.

Comment on this clone: This sample includes further DNA sequences coding for the same CDR3. The V and J genes are TRBV5-1 and TRBJ1-1; the D is unclear. The CDR3 consists of 12 residues. Per germline, CDR1 SGHRS and CDR2 YFSETQ. Trimming shortened V by 2 bases and J by 1 base, and 3 bases separated the two germline ends. The CDR3 nucleotides are TGCGCCAGCAGCTTTGGGAACACTGAAGCTTTCTTT. Translating it yields CASSFGNTEAFF.

Concerning this clone itself: Other DNA sequences in this sample translate to the same CDR3. CDR3 residues: CASSVGPDTQYF. The CDR3 nucleotides are TGTGCCAGCAGCGTAGGCCCAGATACGCAGTATTTT. The V gene is TRBV9, the J gene TRBJ2-3, with D uncertain. From germline, CDR1 is SGDLS and CDR2 YYNGEE. The CDR3 consists of 12 residues. Trimming left V 0 bases short and J 4 bases short, with 3 bases between.

This rearrangement joins TRBV4-3 to TRBJ2-7; TRBD2 agrees at 9 bases. The CDR3 totals 15 residues. In germline, CDR1 is LGHNA, CDR2 YSLEER. V shed 0 bases and J 5 bases; nucleotides not matched to a gene: 5. CDR3 residues: CASSQDGLAFNEQYF. The DNA for the CDR3 is TGCGCCAGCAGCCAAGACGGACTAGCGTTCAACGAGCAGTACTTC.

The J gene is TRBJ1-5, the V gene TRBV5-6; D is uncertain. The V end was cut by 0 bases, the J end by 4 bases, with 5 bases between. Per germline, CDR1 SGHDT and CDR2 YYEEEE. The CDR3 has 13 amino acids. The CDR3 reads CASSLGENQPQHF. CDR3 sequence (DNA): TGTGCCAGCAGCTTGGGGGAGAATCAGCCCCAGCATTTT.

The chain combines TRBV7-3 with TRBJ2-2; 7 bases match TRBD1. CDR3 size: 17 residues. Losses at the gene ends were 4 bases for V and 0 bases for J; bases not matched to a gene: 8. Germline loops: CDR1 SGHTA, CDR2 FQGTGA. CDR3 sequence reads: CASSSGVQGANTGELFF. In DNA, the CDR3 is TGTGCCAGCAGCTCAGGTGTGCAGGGGGCGAACACCGGGGAGCTGTTTTTT.

CDR3 nucleotide sequence: TGTGCCAGTAGTTCCGGGACAATTGGCGGGGAGCTGTTTTTT. Amino acid sequence: CASSSGTIGGELFF. The V call is TRBV19, the J call TRBJ2-2; a weak D match, TRBD1 (6 bases). With 5 bases removed from V and 7 bases from J, the gap between germline ends came to 14 bases. Germline values: CDR1 LNHDA, CDR2 SQIVND (reference sequence). The CDR3 runs 14 residues. Supplemented by reference TRBV19 and TRBJ2-2, the full variable domain reads DGGITQSPKYLFRKEGQNVTLSCEQNLNHDAMYWYRQDPGQGLRLIYYSQIVNDFQKGDIAEGYSVSREKKESFPLTVTSAQKNPTAFYLCASSSGTIGGELFFGEGSRLTVL.

The chain employs TRBV28 and TRBJ1-2; 7 bases align to TRBD1. Per germline, CDR1 MDHEN and CDR2 SYDVKM. CDR3 length equals 14 residues. After removal of 2 bases from V and 8 bases from J, the junction contained 8 bases not matched to a gene. CDR3 nucleotides: TGTGCCAGCAGTTTAACGACAGGGAGGAGGGGCTACACCTTC. It translates to CASSLTTGRRGYTF.

V is TRBV27 and J is TRBJ2-2; D gene unclear. Germline CDR1 and CDR2: MNHEY and SMNVEV (reference sequence). This CDR3 spans 17 amino acids. The V and J ends lost 4 bases and 0 bases respectively, with 15 bases between them. CDR3 sequence (DNA): TGTGCCAGCAGTTCCACCGTTGTGCACGCGAACACCGGGGAGCTGTTTTTT. This sequence encodes CASSSTVVHANTGELFF.

With respect to this clone: At the DNA level, this CDR3 is encoded by other sequences in the same sample as well. The rearrangement links TRBV19 to TRBJ1-2; D uncertain. The germline V and J ends were trimmed by 3 bases and 2 bases, with 7 bases remaining between them. Germline lookup yields CDR1 LNHDA and CDR2 SQIVND (reference sequence). The CDR3 runs 13 residues. CDR3 region: CASSISGNYGYTF. DNA for the CDR3: TGTGCCAGTAGTATCTCCGGGAACTATGGCTACACCTTC.

The chain joins TRBV7-9 to TRBJ2-7, with a tentative D call TRBD2 (5 bases). This CDR3 is 16 amino acids long. The V end lost 4 bases, the J end lost 3 bases, and 19 bases lay between the germline ends. Germline assignment: CDR1 SEHNR and CDR2 FQNEAQ (reference sequence). The CDR3 reads CASSSLFGRAYYEQYF. The CDR3 coding sequence is TGTGCCAGCAGCTCCCTTTTTGGGAGAGCATACTACGAGCAGTACTTC.

As concerns this clone: Other DNA sequences within the sample encode an identical CDR3. The chain has TRBV27 and TRBJ2-7; 10 positions match TRBD1. The CDR3 totals 15 residues. Per the germline V gene, CDR1 is MNHEY and CDR2 is SMNVEV (reference sequence). Trimming took 2 bases from V and 3 from J; bases not matched to a gene: 4. In DNA form, the CDR3 reads TGTGCCAGCAGTTTAATCGGGACAGGGGACTACGAGCAGTACTTC. Its protein product is CASSLIGTGDYEQYF.

The rearrangement uses TRBV4-1 and TRBJ1-1; no clear D gene. The V gene's germline CDR1 is MGHRA and CDR2 YSYEKL. The CDR3 sequence is 13 residues long. V was cut by 6 bases and J by 5 bases, with 13 bases left in between. CDR3 region: CASRPNPRTEAFF. CDR3 coding DNA: TGCGCCAGCAGGCCTAATCCAAGAACTGAAGCTTTCTTT.

As for this clone: A junction end diverges from the germline sequence, so it may reflect a read error. Different DNA sequences within this sample yield the same CDR3. The V call is TRBV29-1, the J call TRBJ2-7, with 10 bases that match TRBD2. The CDR3 extends over 12 amino acids. Germline CDR1 SQVTM, CDR2 ANQGSEA. CDR3 residues: CSGGLADYEQYF. For the CDR3, the DNA is TGCAGCGGTGGACTAGCGGACTACGAACAGTACTTC.

The chain combines TRBV7-6 with TRBJ1-4; 10 nucleotides match TRBD1. Germline V gives CDR1 SGHVS, CDR2 FNYEAQ. Trimming took 5 bases from V and 6 from J; bases not matched to a gene: 12. The CDR3 is made up of 17 amino acids. Written as DNA, the CDR3 is TGTGCCAGCAGCCCCCGGGACAGGGGAAACCGACATGAAAAACTGTTTTTT. It encodes CASSPRDRGNRHEKLFF.